The clone carrying this T cell receptor (beta chain) was seen once. Its antigen is still unknown. Mismatch with germline at one junction end may stem from a read error. Investigators took RNA and DNA out together from roughly 20-30 mg of unsorted bulk tissue. The data belong to a study of tumor-infiltrating lymphocytes in primary liver carcinoma. Study-wide results and caveats: Blood's top-250-clone fraction was significantly lower than that of tumors (p = 0.039).

A primer matching the constant region was used to make TCR beta cDNA from about 500 ng of total RNA. It was through three nested multiplex PCR rounds of slightly modified ARM-PCR that TCR beta libraries arose. TCRdb reprocessed the multiplex PCR reads with MiXCR, giving one entry per CDR3 protein. The table shows 100,000 to 120,000 distinct CDR3 sequences, with approximately 82% occurring only once. This sequence originates from a man aged 40-55 years with primary liver carcinoma and hepatitis B virus infection. Sequenced sample: liver tumor tissue from sampling region 3. Described subset: tumor region T3, left-lateral pole.

The CDR3 here is CDSSLAGFSYEQYF. The DNA for the CDR3 is TGTGACAGCAGCTTGGCCGGCTTCTCCTACGAGCAGTACTTC. The V call is TRBV5-4, the J call TRBJ2-7; D is unclear. CDR3 size: 14 residues. Germline V gene sequence: CDR1 SGHNT, CDR2 YYREEE (reference sequence).